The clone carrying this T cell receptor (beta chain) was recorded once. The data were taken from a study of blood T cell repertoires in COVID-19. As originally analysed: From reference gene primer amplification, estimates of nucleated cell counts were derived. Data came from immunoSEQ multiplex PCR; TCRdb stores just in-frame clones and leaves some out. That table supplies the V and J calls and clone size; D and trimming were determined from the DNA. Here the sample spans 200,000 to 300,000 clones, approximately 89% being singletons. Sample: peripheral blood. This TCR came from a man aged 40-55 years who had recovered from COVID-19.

CDR3 amino acids: CAISGDRGHGYTF. The DNA for the CDR3 is TGTGCCATCAGTGGTGACAGGGGGCACGGCTACACCTTC. This chain links TRBV10-3 with TRBJ1-2, with 10 bases matching TRBD1. In germline, CDR1 is ENHRY, CDR2 SYGVKD. This CDR3 contains 13 residues. The trim removed 4 bases at V and 8 bases at J, leaving 4 bases unmatched.